This T cell receptor beta chain was sequenced in a study of neurological immune-mediated disorders. Overall study context: There were roughly 35 multiple sclerosis patients. Of these, 31 had relapsing-remitting MS and 3 had secondary progressive MS.

Ten or more counts support this clonotype. The V end lost 2 bases, the J end lost 4 bases, and 10 bases lay between the germline ends. This CDR3 region has 14 residues. CDR1 is SGHDT and CDR2 is YYEEEE in the germline V gene. With 10-nucleotide random UMIs, 5'RACE was used to make the cDNA. TCRdb recomputed calls from the 5' RACE reads with MiXCR, one row per CDR3 protein. The repertoire holds tens of thousands of distinct CDR3 sequences, with 5% to 6.5% as singletons. As for time point: longitudinal time-point 2. The unsorted libraries were produced from 2 million PBMCs held at -80 C. This chain joins TRBV5-6 and TRBJ1-5; D uncertain. Sequenced material: PBMCs. This receptor was identified in a woman aged 55-70 years with multiple sclerosis. The CDR3 here is CASSFGQINQPQHF. CDR3 nucleotides: TGTGCCAGCAGCTTCGGGCAGATTAATCAGCCCCAGCATTTT.